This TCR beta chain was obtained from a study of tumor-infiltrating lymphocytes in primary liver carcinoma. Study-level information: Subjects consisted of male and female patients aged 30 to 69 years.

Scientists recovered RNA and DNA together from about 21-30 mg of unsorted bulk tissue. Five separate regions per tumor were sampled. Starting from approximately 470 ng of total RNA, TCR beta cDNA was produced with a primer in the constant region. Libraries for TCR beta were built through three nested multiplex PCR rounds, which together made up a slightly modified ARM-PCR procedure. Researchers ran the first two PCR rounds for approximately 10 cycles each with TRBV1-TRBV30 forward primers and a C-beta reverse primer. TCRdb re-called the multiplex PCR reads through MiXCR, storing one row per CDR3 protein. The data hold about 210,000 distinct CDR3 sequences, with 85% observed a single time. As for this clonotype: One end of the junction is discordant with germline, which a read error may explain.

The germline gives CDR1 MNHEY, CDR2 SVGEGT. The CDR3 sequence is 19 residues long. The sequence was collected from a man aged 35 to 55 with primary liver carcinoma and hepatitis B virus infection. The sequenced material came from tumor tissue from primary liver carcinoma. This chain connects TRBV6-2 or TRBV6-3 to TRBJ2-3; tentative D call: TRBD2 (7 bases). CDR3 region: CTSSSRLAGTSASTDTQYF. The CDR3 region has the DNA TGTACCAGCAGTTCGAGACTAGCAGGGACAAGTGCTAGCACAGATACGCAATATTTT.